This T cell receptor (beta chain) was sequenced for a study of cytomegalovirus exposure and HLA in healthy donors. Study information: The Caucasian-associated ancestry cluster contained more than 75% of the approximately 400 genotyped donors. Study-level results: Equally common other TCR beta chains were less clonally expanded than HLA-associated ones, a later analysis found. Later analysis identified a missense DCLRE1C variant that was linked to TCR beta V- and J-gene trimming.

Per germline, CDR1 GTSNPN and CDR2 SVGIG (reference sequence). The CDR3 is 15 amino acids. With 2 bases clipped from V and 12 bases from J, the junction kept 11 bases outside the gene matches. About this clone: Its antigen is unknown.

Donors counted as nominally healthy when sampled, yet unrecorded immune exposures were likely. PCR employed 60 Vbeta and 13 Jbeta primers. TCRdb's table, derived via immunoSEQ multiplex PCR, lists solely in-frame clones and lacks some. The sample includes under 90,000 clones. Input material: PBMCs. The clonotype was recovered from a man aged 45-65 years in good health and CMV-seropositive. V and J are TRBV30 and TRBJ1-6; 9 positions agree with TRBD1. CDR3 nucleotides: TGTGCCTGGAGTACCCGGGACAGGGAGACAGGACCCCTCCACTTT. Translation: CAWSTRDRETGPLHF.